This entry lists 24 T cell receptor beta chains sequenced from one sample in a study of CXCR3-negative and CXCR3-positive naive CD8 T cells. The study made its TRB cDNA libraries by 5' RACE, adding UMI labels. TCRdb re-called the 5' RACE reads and catalogs CDR3 proteins one per entry, DNA excluded. The sample totals some 150,000 distinct CDR3 sequences. Findings of the study overall: Naive cells that were CXCR3-positive had more hydrophobic TRB CDR3s (compared with CXCR3-negative naive cells).

Their antigens are not known. Input material: naive CXCR3+ CD8+ T cells from blood. The sample's subset: CD45RO-CCR7+CD27+CD95- naive CD8+ T cells expressing CXCR3 (TNR3+). These receptors all come from a human donor in good health. Some clones in this sample may be carry-over from other donors' samples.

The chain carries TRBV7-3 and TRBJ2-1; TCRdb indicates TRBD2, and absent DNA this call remains unverified. The CDR3 loop spans 17 amino acids. Per the germline V gene, CDR1 is SGHTA and CDR2 is FQGTGA. The CDR3 spells CASSPGSGPSRYNEQFF.

The chain couples TRBV4-2 to TRBJ2-3; TCRdb calls TRBD1, which cannot be checked without DNA. From germline, CDR1 is LGHNA and CDR2 YNFKEQ. The CDR3 sequence is 13 residues long. The CDR3 spells CASSPNPPDTQYF.

The chain employs TRBV20-1 and TRBJ2-7; the TCRdb D gene call, TRBD2, has no DNA to confirm it. There are 15 residues in the CDR3. Germline V gives CDR1 DFQATT, CDR2 SNEGSKA (reference sequence). This chain's CDR3 is CSARDIAGESYEQYF.

The chain links TRBV7-9 to TRBJ1-4; TCRdb returns TRBD1, unconfirmable since there is no DNA. From germline, CDR1 is SEHNR and CDR2 FQNEAQ (reference sequence). This CDR3 comprises 14 residues. The CDR3 spells CASSWGDRNEKLFF.

The V call is TRBV6-2 or TRBV6-3, the J call TRBJ2-7; the D call of TRBD1 rests on TCRdb alone, since no DNA is present to check it. Germline CDR1 is MNHEY and CDR2 is SVGEGT. The CDR3 is made up of 11 amino acids. The CDR3 is CASGQVYEQYF.

This chain joins TRBV6-6 and TRBJ1-2. The CDR3 covers 12 residues. CDR1 and CDR2 from the germline V gene are MNHNY and SVGAGI (reference sequence). CDR3 sequence reads: CASYTANYGYTF.

The gene calls are TRBV5-1 and TRBJ2-5; TCRdb gives TRBD1 as the D gene, but with no DNA this cannot be confirmed. CDR1 and CDR2 (germline): SGHRS, YFSETQ. This CDR3 is 13 amino acids long. CDR3: CASSLGTEETQYF.

The chain links TRBV28 to TRBJ2-7; TCRdb returns TRBD1, unconfirmable since there is no DNA. The V gene's germline CDR1 is MDHEN and CDR2 SYDVKM. The CDR3 runs to 17 residues. The CDR3 loop reads CASSLSRGGLRFYEQYF.

J is TRBJ2-7 and V is TRBV6-2 or TRBV6-3. The CDR3 runs 13 residues. Per the germline V gene, CDR1 is MNHEY and CDR2 is SVGEGT. This CDR3 reads CASSFGFRNEQYF.

This chain uses TRBV7-2 with TRBJ1-2; TCRdb names TRBD1, which stays unverified in the absence of DNA. Per germline, CDR1 SGHTA and CDR2 FQGNSA. This CDR3 contains 16 residues. The CDR3 reads CASSLLPTGSSYGYTF.

V and J are TRBV7-3 and TRBJ2-3; TCRdb indicates TRBD1, and absent DNA this call remains unverified. Germline V gene sequence: CDR1 SGHTA, CDR2 FQGTGA. This CDR3 region has 15 residues. The CDR3 sequence: CASSLTGGGTDTQYF.

The chain's CDR3 is CSRTSPETEAFF. This chain joins TRBV20-1 and TRBJ1-1. There are 12 residues in the CDR3. Germline V gene lookup returns CDR1 DFQATT and CDR2 SNEGSKA (reference sequence).

This rearrangement joins TRBV3-1 to TRBJ2-5; the D call of TRBD1 rests on TCRdb alone, since no DNA is present to check it. CDR3 size: 15 residues. CDR1 is LGHDT and CDR2 is YNNKEL in the germline V gene (reference sequence). The CDR3 sequence: CASSQDRTGWGTQYF.

The genes are TRBV6-5 and TRBJ1-1; TCRdb's D call of TRBD1 is untestable without DNA. Germline V lookup: CDR1 MNHEY, CDR2 SVGAGI. This CDR3 comprises 14 residues. CDR3 protein: CASSRRGIDTEAFF.

The chain joins TRBV23-1 to TRBJ2-7; TCRdb reports TRBD1, a call that lacks DNA to check it against. TRBV23-1 is assigned to the ORF class and has an uncertain function. The CDR3 is 17 amino acids. This CDR3 is CASSQSRGARLSYEQYF.

CDR3 protein: CASSLGLEAFF. The V gene is TRBV5-1, the J gene TRBJ1-1. CDR3 length: 11 amino acids. Per the germline V gene, CDR1 is SGHRS and CDR2 is YFSETQ.

The V gene is TRBV12-3 or TRBV12-4, the J gene TRBJ2-1; the D call from TCRdb, TRBD1, cannot be confirmed without DNA. CDR3 length: 12 amino acids. Here the CDR3 reads CASSQAGQGAFF.

The chain couples TRBV6-6 to TRBJ2-5; TCRdb selects TRBD1, and the lack of DNA leaves this call unchecked. This CDR3 region has 16 residues. Per the germline V gene, CDR1 is MNHNY and CDR2 is SVGAGI (reference sequence). The CDR3 is CASSYPRGGPGETQYF.

V and J are TRBV19 and TRBJ2-7; there is no DNA to check the TCRdb D call of TRBD1. CDR3 size: 14 residues. Germline CDR1 LNHDA, CDR2 SQIVND (reference sequence). CDR3 amino acids: CASSIDRGPYEQYF. The full variable domain, in which reference TRBV19 and TRBJ2-7 provide the parts outside the CDR3, is DGGITQSPKYLFRKEGQNVTLSCEQNLNHDAMYWYRQDPGQGLRLIYYSQIVNDFQKGDIAEGYSVSREKKESFPLTVTSAQKNPTAFYLCASSIDRGPYEQYFGPGTRLTVT.

The J gene is TRBJ2-7, the V gene TRBV28; TCRdb returns TRBD1, unconfirmable since there is no DNA. Germline V gene sequence: CDR1 MDHEN, CDR2 SYDVKM. The CDR3 is 15 residues long. CDR3 region: CASSTDKGASYEQYF. The full variable domain, rest sourced from reference TRBV28 and TRBJ2-7, is DVKVTQSSRYLVKRTGEKVFLECVQDMDHENMFWYRQDPGLGLRLIYFSYDVKMKEKGDIPEGYSVSREKKERFSLILESASTNQTSMYLCASSTDKGASYEQYFGPGTRLTVT.

The CDR3 spells CASSQDRFQGLQGEQYF. This chain uses TRBV3-1 with TRBJ2-7; TCRdb reports TRBD1, a call that lacks DNA to check it against. The CDR3 totals 17 residues. Germline CDR1 reads LGHDT; CDR2 reads YNNKEL (reference sequence).

The CDR3 sequence is CASSKGSFLTEAFF. The V gene is TRBV21-1, the J gene TRBJ1-1. TRBV21-1 is labeled a pseudogene. The CDR3 totals 14 residues.

The chain combines TRBV7-9 with TRBJ2-7; TCRdb calls TRBD2, which cannot be checked without DNA. Germline CDR1 is SEHNR and CDR2 is FQNEAQ (reference sequence). The CDR3 runs to 16 residues. The CDR3 region is CASSSLDAGGASEQYF.

V is TRBV7-9 and J is TRBJ1-2; absent DNA, TCRdb's TRBD1 call cannot be checked. CDR3 length equals 16 residues. In germline, CDR1 is SEHNR, CDR2 FQNEAQ (reference sequence). CDR3 sequence: CASSPAGTGGYESYTF.